The rows below give T cell receptor beta chains drawn from one sample of a study of radiation and T cells in renal cell carcinoma. Repertoires were generated with immunoSEQ multiplex PCR, while TCRdb's copy carries only in-frame clones and drops some. The sample contains more than 95,000 clones, over 75% of which appear only once. The source material was blood, sampled from a patient whose treatment included radiotherapy and nephrectomy. The receptors here all came from a man in his fifties or sixties with renal cell carcinoma. CDR3s include the opening cysteine and the closing phenylalanine or tryptophan. The D gene is left open where the match is weak. A clone size is listed for some rows: how often the clone was seen (once, few, many), or a class if it is expanded.

V gene: TRBV28
J gene: TRBJ1-3
clone size: .
D gene: .
CDR3 protein: CASRPNRVPGNTIYF
CDR3 DNA: TGTGCCAGCAGACCGAACAGGGTCCCCGGAAACACCATATATTTT

V gene: TRBV6-1
J gene: TRBJ2-1
clone size: .
D gene: .
CDR3 protein: CASTDNEQFF
CDR3 DNA: TGTGCCAGCACCGACAATGAGCAGTTCTTC

V gene: TRBV27
J gene: TRBJ2-4
clone size: .
D gene: .
CDR3 protein: CASSLGRTGRGPGNIQYF
CDR3 DNA: TGTGCCAGCAGTTTGGGTCGGACAGGGAGGGGACCCGGAAACATTCAGTACTTC

V gene: TRBV7-3
J gene: TRBJ1-1
clone size: few
D gene: TRBD1
CDR3 protein: CASRGQGGTEAFF
CDR3 DNA: TGTGCCAGCAGGGGACAGGGGGGCACTGAAGCTTTCTTT

V gene: TRBV14
J gene: TRBJ2-7
clone size: .
D gene: .
CDR3 protein: CASSQFGVPAYEQYF
CDR3 DNA: TGTGCCAGCAGCCAGTTCGGGGTGCCCGCCTACGAGCAGTACTTC

V gene: TRBV2
J gene: TRBJ2-5
clone size: .
D gene: .
CDR3 protein: CASITGWTPGRETQYF
CDR3 DNA: TGTGCCAGCATCACAGGTTGGACCCCGGGGAGAGAGACCCAGTACTTC

V gene: TRBV27
J gene: TRBJ1-5
clone size: many
D gene: .
CDR3 protein: CASSLDRFNQPQHF
CDR3 DNA: TGTGCCAGCAGTTTGGACAGATTCAATCAGCCCCAGCATTTT

V gene: TRBV27
J gene: TRBJ2-7
clone size: .
D gene: .
CDR3 protein: CASADVGGSRSYEQYF
CDR3 DNA: TGTGCCAGCGCCGACGTCGGGGGCTCGAGATCCTACGAGCAGTACTTC

V gene: TRBV2
J gene: TRBJ1-2
clone size: .
D gene: .
CDR3 protein: CASSDRRGAYGYTF
CDR3 DNA: TGTGCCAGCAGTGATAGGAGGGGCGCCTATGGCTACACCTTC

V gene: TRBV5-1
J gene: TRBJ2-1
clone size: few
D gene: .
CDR3 protein: CASSLTTAYNEQFF
CDR3 DNA: TGCGCCAGCAGCCTCACTACCGCCTACAATGAGCAGTTCTTC

V gene: TRBV19
J gene: TRBJ1-2
clone size: once
D gene: .
CDR3 protein: CASAITGIYGYTF
CDR3 DNA: TGTGCCAGTGCCATTACAGGGATCTATGGCTACACCTTC

V gene: TRBV7-9
J gene: TRBJ2-2
clone size: few
D gene: .
CDR3 protein: CASSLPRGLAGELFF
CDR3 DNA: TGTGCCAGCAGCTTACCCAGGGGCTTGGCCGGGGAGCTGTTTTTT

V gene: TRBV5-1
J gene: TRBJ2-1
clone size: .
D gene: .
CDR3 protein: CASSLGPSSYNEQFF
CDR3 DNA: TGCGCCAGCAGCTTGGGGCCGAGCTCCTACAATGAGCAGTTCTTC

V gene: TRBV9
J gene: TRBJ2-7
clone size: .
D gene: .
CDR3 protein: CASSVATASGMVSYEQYF
CDR3 DNA: TGTGCCAGCAGCGTAGCTACGGCTTCGGGGATGGTCTCCTACGAGCAGTACTTC

V gene: TRBV30
J gene: TRBJ1-6
clone size: .
D gene: .
CDR3 protein: CAWNRGNPYNSPLHF
CDR3 DNA: TGTGCCTGGAATAGGGGGAATCCCTATAATTCACCCCTCCACTTT

V gene: TRBV6-1
J gene: TRBJ1-4
clone size: once
D gene: TRBD1
CDR3 protein: CASSDGTGGSEKLFF
CDR3 DNA: TGTGCCAGCAGTGACGGGACAGGGGGCAGTGAAAAACTGTTTTTT

V gene: TRBV9
J gene: TRBJ2-3
clone size: .
D gene: TRBD2
CDR3 protein: CASSSSRGGLTDTQYF
CDR3 DNA: TGTGCCAGCAGTTCGTCGCGGGGGGGCCTCACAGATACGCAGTATTTT

V gene: TRBV5-5
J gene: TRBJ2-7
clone size: .
D gene: TRBD2
CDR3 protein: CASRRGTSGYEQYF
CDR3 DNA: TGTGCCAGCAGAAGGGGGACTAGCGGCTACGAGCAGTACTTC

V gene: TRBV6-1
J gene: TRBJ1-4
clone size: few
D gene: TRBD1
CDR3 protein: CASSEQTGLGEKLFF
CDR3 DNA: TGTGCCAGCAGTGAGCAGACAGGGTTGGGAGAAAAACTGTTTTTT

V gene: TRBV7-3
J gene: TRBJ2-7
clone size: once
D gene: TRBD1
CDR3 protein: CARGQGASYEQYF
CDR3 DNA: TGTGCCAGGGGACAGGGGGCCTCCTACGAGCAGTACTTC

V gene: TRBV18
J gene: TRBJ1-1
clone size: .
D gene: TRBD1
CDR3 protein: CASSKRTGETEAFF
CDR3 DNA: TGTGCCAGCTCGAAAAGAACAGGGGAGACTGAAGCTTTCTTT

V gene: TRBV2
J gene: TRBJ1-6
clone size: few
D gene: .
CDR3 protein: CASSELAGEYNSPLHF
CDR3 DNA: TGTGCCAGCAGTGAATTGGCAGGGGAGTATAATTCACCCCTCCACTTT

V gene: TRBV29-1
J gene: TRBJ2-5
clone size: .
D gene: TRBD2
CDR3 protein: CSVGPSGGQETQYF
CDR3 DNA: TGCAGCGTTGGTCCTAGCGGGGGACAAGAGACCCAGTACTTC

V gene: TRBV2
J gene: TRBJ2-7
clone size: .
D gene: TRBD2
CDR3 protein: CAKKGLATYEQYF
CDR3 DNA: TGTGCCAAAAAAGGACTAGCGACCTACGAGCAGTACTTC

V gene: TRBV4-1
J gene: TRBJ2-7
clone size: .
D gene: TRBD2
CDR3 protein: CASSEGLAGVFEQYF
CDR3 DNA: TGCGCCAGCAGCGAAGGACTAGCGGGAGTTTTCGAGCAGTACTTC

V gene: TRBV7-9
J gene: TRBJ1-4
clone size: few
D gene: .
CDR3 protein: CASSLSVGLAEKLFF
CDR3 DNA: TGTGCCAGCAGCTTAAGTGTAGGGCTAGCGGAAAAACTGTTTTTT

V gene: TRBV7-2
J gene: TRBJ2-5
clone size: .
D gene: .
CDR3 protein: CASSLAGGVRMPQYF
CDR3 DNA: TGTGCCAGCAGCTTAGCAGGAGGGGTACGGATGCCCCAGTACTTC

V gene: TRBV14
J gene: TRBJ2-3
clone size: .
D gene: .
CDR3 protein: CASSLLRGHGGDTQYF
CDR3 DNA: TGTGCCAGCAGCCTACTTCGGGGCCACGGCGGAGATACGCAGTATTTT

V gene: TRBV29-1
J gene: TRBJ2-7
clone size: .
D gene: TRBD1
CDR3 protein: CSVDGTGGTGGQYF
CDR3 DNA: TGCAGCGTTGATGGGACAGGGGGCACCGGGGGGCAGTACTTC

V gene: TRBV7-9
J gene: TRBJ2-5
clone size: .
D gene: .
CDR3 protein: CASSSRSRGQAQETQYF
CDR3 DNA: TGTGCCAGCAGCTCCCGTAGCCGGGGACAAGCACAAGAGACCCAGTACTTC

V gene: TRBV7-9
J gene: TRBJ2-7
clone size: .
D gene: .
CDR3 protein: CASSPGVWEAYEQYF
CDR3 DNA: TGTGCCAGCAGCCCTGGGGTCTGGGAGGCCTACGAGCAGTACTTC

V gene: TRBV7-9
J gene: TRBJ2-1
clone size: .
D gene: TRBD2
CDR3 protein: CASSSGTSGAWLGDEQFF
CDR3 DNA: TGTGCCAGCAGCTCCGGGACTAGCGGAGCCTGGCTCGGGGATGAGCAGTTCTTC

V gene: TRBV5-4
J gene: TRBJ2-2
clone size: once
D gene: .
CDR3 protein: CASSLDVRAAGELFF
CDR3 DNA: TGTGCCAGCAGCTTGGACGTCAGGGCGGCCGGGGAGCTGTTTTTT

V gene: TRBV6-6
J gene: TRBJ2-1
clone size: .
D gene: .
CDR3 protein: CASSYLREQFF
CDR3 DNA: TGTGCCAGCAGTTACTTGCGGGAGCAGTTCTTC

V gene: TRBV19
J gene: TRBJ1-1
clone size: .
D gene: .
CDR3 protein: CASSIGRPNTEAFF
CDR3 DNA: TGTGCCAGTAGTATCGGGCGGCCGAACACTGAAGCTTTCTTT

V gene: TRBV7-9
J gene: TRBJ1-2
clone size: .
D gene: TRBD1
CDR3 protein: CASSVTGANYGYTF
CDR3 DNA: TGTGCCAGCAGCGTGACAGGGGCTAACTATGGCTACACCTTC

V gene: TRBV5-1
J gene: TRBJ2-7
clone size: .
D gene: TRBD2
CDR3 protein: CASSLYRTSGVGRPSDYEQYF
CDR3 DNA: TGCGCCAGCAGCTTGTATCGGACTAGCGGGGTAGGGAGGCCATCCGACTACGAGCAGTACTTC

V gene: TRBV5-1
J gene: TRBJ1-1
clone size: .
D gene: .
CDR3 protein: CASSSSGNTEAFF
CDR3 DNA: TGCGCCAGCAGCTCGTCTGGGAACACTGAAGCTTTCTTT

V gene: TRBV4-1
J gene: TRBJ1-5
clone size: .
D gene: TRBD1
CDR3 protein: CASSQLTGANQPQHF
CDR3 DNA: TGCGCCAGCAGCCAACTAACAGGGGCCAATCAGCCCCAGCATTTT

V gene: TRBV5-4
J gene: TRBJ2-1
clone size: few
D gene: TRBD2
CDR3 protein: CASSFGAGLRDEQFF
CDR3 DNA: TGTGCCAGCAGCTTCGGAGCGGGACTAAGGGATGAGCAGTTCTTC

V gene: TRBV5-1
J gene: TRBJ2-1
clone size: .
D gene: TRBD1
CDR3 protein: CASSLGRGHFFRQFF
CDR3 DNA: TGCGCCAGCAGCTTGGGTAGGGGGCATTTTTTTCGGCAGTTCTTC

V gene: TRBV4-2
J gene: TRBJ2-7
clone size: .
D gene: TRBD2
CDR3 protein: CASSQGPSGDTEQYF
CDR3 DNA: TGTGCCAGCAGCCAAGGGCCTAGCGGGGATACCGAGCAGTACTTC

V gene: TRBV10-2
J gene: TRBJ2-7
clone size: .
D gene: .
CDR3 protein: CASSEPSTVSYEQYF
CDR3 DNA: TGCGCCAGCAGTGAGCCCTCGACAGTCTCCTACGAGCAGTACTTC

V gene: TRBV11-2
J gene: TRBJ2-5
clone size: .
D gene: .
CDR3 protein: CASSLVDYQETQYF
CDR3 DNA: TGTGCCAGCAGCTTAGTCGACTACCAAGAGACCCAGTACTTC

V gene: TRBV7-2
J gene: TRBJ2-7
clone size: .
D gene: .
CDR3 protein: CASSRGRGVSYEQYF
CDR3 DNA: TGTGCCAGCAGCCGAGGTCGCGGGGTATCCTACGAGCAGTACTTC

V gene: TRBV5-8
J gene: TRBJ1-2
clone size: .
D gene: .
CDR3 protein: CASSGRGDYGYTF
CDR3 DNA: TGTGCCAGCAGCGGGCGGGGGGACTATGGCTACACCTTC

V gene: TRBV6-1
J gene: TRBJ2-7
clone size: .
D gene: .
CDR3 protein: CASSEEGTWLSYEQYF
CDR3 DNA: TGTGCCAGCAGTGAAGAGGGAACATGGCTCTCCTACGAGCAGTACTTC

V gene: TRBV5-1
J gene: TRBJ1-1
clone size: .
D gene: TRBD1
CDR3 protein: CASSFGQGILNTEAFF
CDR3 DNA: TGCGCCAGCAGCTTCGGACAGGGTATATTGAACACTGAAGCTTTCTTT

V gene: TRBV6-5
J gene: TRBJ2-2
clone size: .
D gene: .
CDR3 protein: CASSSAGKGAGELFF
CDR3 DNA: TGTGCCAGCAGTTCAGCGGGAAAGGGGGCCGGGGAGCTGTTTTTT

V gene: TRBV29-1
J gene: TRBJ1-1
clone size: .
D gene: .
CDR3 protein: CSAWESAYSEAFF
CDR3 DNA: TGCAGCGCCTGGGAATCCGCGTATTCTGAAGCTTTCTTT

V gene: TRBV7-2
J gene: TRBJ2-7
clone size: once
D gene: .
CDR3 protein: CASSLGSTIYEQYF
CDR3 DNA: TGTGCCAGCAGCTTAGGTAGCACCATCTACGAGCAGTACTTC

V gene: TRBV5-3
J gene: TRBJ2-5
clone size: .
D gene: .
CDR3 protein: CARSGGTEWTQYF
CDR3 DNA: TGTGCCAGAAGCGGGGGGACAGAGTGGACCCAGTACTTC

V gene: TRBV7-9
J gene: TRBJ2-1
clone size: .
D gene: .
CDR3 protein: CASSGRDHEQFF
CDR3 DNA: TGTGCCAGCAGCGGAAGGGACCATGAGCAGTTCTTC

V gene: TRBV5-8
J gene: TRBJ1-2
clone size: .
D gene: .
CDR3 protein: CANSLQGPYYGYTF
CDR3 DNA: TGTGCCAACAGCCTCCAGGGCCCTTACTATGGCTACACCTTC